Below are 3 T cell receptor beta chains sequenced from a single sample in a study of beta chain features in type 1 diabetes. The investigators reverse transcribed all of the isolated RNA, so they sequenced expressed TCRB transcripts. Using immunoSEQ multiplex PCR, the repertoire was profiled, and TCRdb retains in-frame clones only, with some absent. This table holds 300,000 to 400,000 clones, roughly 9.6% found once. The source material was naive CD4+ T cells from blood. All receptors come from a woman under 40 in good health.

The chain combines TRBV29-1 with TRBJ2-7; TRBD2 is a possible D gene (5 bases). Germline assignment: CDR1 SQVTM and CDR2 ANQGSEA. The ends were cut back, 7 bases at V and 7 bases at J, with 17 bases in the middle. This CDR3 is 12 amino acids long. The CDR3 region is CSAQRARGEQYF. CDR3 in DNA: TGCAGCGCCCAGAGGGCGCGAGGGGAGCAGTACTTC.

The sample holds a few counts of this clone. The CDR3 reads CASSLSSGAEGQYF. DNA for the CDR3: TGTGCCAGCAGTTTGTCCTCAGGGGCCGAGGGCCAGTACTTC. The chain is built from TRBV28 and TRBJ2-5; the D gene is possibly TRBD1 (6 bases). There are 14 residues in the CDR3. Germline CDR1 reads MDHEN; CDR2 reads SYDVKM. The V and J ends lost 3 bases and 10 bases respectively, with 18 bases between them.

The CDR3 spells CASSFGYGYTF. The CDR3 DNA is TGTGCCAGCAGCTTCGGCTATGGCTACACCTTC. The J gene is TRBJ1-2, the V gene TRBV7-2, with D hard to call. V lost 3 bases, J lost 4 bases, and 3 bases lay in between. CDR1 and CDR2 from the germline V gene are SGHTA and FQGNSA. This CDR3 is 11 amino acids long.